This record concerns one TCR beta chain sequence. Its matching antigen is unknown. PCR used 60 Vbeta primers and 13 Jbeta primers. Repertoires were generated with immunoSEQ multiplex PCR, while TCRdb's copy carries only in-frame clones and drops some. The table has about 90,000 clones, approximately 84% seen once. The sample belongs to a study of cytomegalovirus exposure and HLA in healthy donors. V lost 3 bases, J lost 10 bases, and 11 bases stayed unmatched. This CDR3 region has 15 residues. From germline, CDR1 is SGDLS and CDR2 YYNGEE. Study-wide findings and caveats: Earlier results showed most TCR beta V segments being productive about 87% or about 30% of the time.

Input material: PBMCs. The clonotype comes from a man aged 18-30 years in good health and CMV-seronegative. J is TRBJ1-1 and V is TRBV9, with 11 bases fitting TRBD1. CDR3 in amino acids: CASSEGQGASRGAFF. The CDR3 nucleotides are TGTGCCAGCAGCGAAGGACAGGGGGCTTCCAGAGGAGCTTTCTTT.